Below are 17 T cell receptor beta chains sequenced from a single sample in a study of Tregs in tolerant kidney transplant recipients (dated by TCRdb to the late 2010s). Sample time point, as interpreted from the label and publication: blood sample drawn before combined kidney and bone marrow transplant. The library was prepared using the immunoSEQ multiplex PCR assay. Imported from immuneACCESS, the table was reduced by TCRdb to in-frame sequences with V and J called. These copies leave out some clones; in studies compared against another copy, an unresolved V gene accounts for under half, and the cause of the remainder is not known. Here the sample has about 83,000 clones; nearly 98% occur a single time. Together, the top ten hold roughly 0.6% of the sample. Specimen: CD4+ T cells from blood, collected before the transplant. These receptor sequences come from a human donor who received a combined kidney and bone marrow transplant.

The chain combines TRBV10-2 with TRBJ2-7, with D possibly TRBD1 on 6 matching bases. V lost 2 bases to trimming and J lost 3 bases, with 11 bases between them. This CDR3 has 14 residues. Germline CDR1 WSHSY, CDR2 SAAADI. DNA for the CDR3: TGCGCCAGCAGTGAGGCCCGGGACATCTACGAGCAGTACTTC. Protein: CASSEARDIYEQYF.

The CDR3 reads CASSLESNSPLHF. For the CDR3, the DNA is TGCGCCAGCAGCTTGGAGAGTAATTCACCCCTCCACTTT. The V call is TRBV5-1, the J call TRBJ1-6; D not resolved. The germline V gene has CDR1 SGHRS and CDR2 YFSETQ. This CDR3 is 13 amino acids long. Trimming took 0 bases from V and 6 from J, leaving 4 bases between them.

The V and J genes are TRBV11-3 and TRBJ1-1; D may be TRBD1 (5 bases). V was pared by 5 bases and J by 4 bases, with 20 bases between. Germline V gene lookup returns CDR1 SGHNT and CDR2 YENEEA. The CDR3 is made up of 16 amino acids. CDR3 region: CASSLGRTPDLTEAFF. CDR3 in DNA: TGTGCCAGCAGCCTGGGTAGGACACCGGACCTCACTGAAGCTTTCTTT.

The rearrangement joins TRBV23-1 to TRBJ1-5, with unresolved D. TRBV23-1 is classed as an ORF, of uncertain function. The CDR3 runs to 14 residues. Deletions cut 0 bases from V and 6 bases from J, with 9 bases between. This CDR3 reads CASSQSTTVQPQHF. CDR3 DNA sequence: TGCGCCAGCAGTCAATCCACCACAGTTCAGCCCCAGCATTTT.

This rearrangement joins TRBV29-1 to TRBJ2-3; 7 bases align to TRBD1. Germline CDR1 and CDR2: SQVTM and ANQGSEA. There are 13 residues in the CDR3. J lost 4 bases, V lost 4 bases, and 5 bases had no gene match. CDR3 in amino acids: CSVVETGSDTQYF. The CDR3 DNA follows: TGCAGCGTTGTAGAGACAGGGTCAGATACGCAGTATTTT.

The chain has TRBV5-1 and TRBJ2-7; D is possibly TRBD1 (7 bases). Trimming removed 1 base from V and 5 bases from J, with 16 bases in between. This CDR3 region has 15 residues. Germline V gives CDR1 SGHRS, CDR2 YFSETQ. CDR3 in amino acids: CASSLNAGGFNEQYF. CDR3 nucleotide sequence: TGCGCCAGCAGCTTGAATGCAGGGGGGTTCAACGAGCAGTACTTC.

This clone occurred a few times. The CDR3 sequence is CASSPRTGPLYGGYTF. For the CDR3, the DNA is TGTGCCAGCAGCCCGAGGACAGGGCCCCTATATGGCGGCTACACCTTC. This chain joins TRBV14 and TRBJ1-2, with 8 bases that match TRBD1. Germline-derived CDR1 and CDR2 are SGHDN and FVKESK. CDR3 length equals 16 residues. The ends lost 4 bases at V and 8 bases at J; junction bases unmatched: 15.

The V gene is TRBV27, the J gene TRBJ1-2; D possibly corresponds to TRBD1 (6 bases). V dropped 6 bases and J dropped 8 bases, with 28 bases sitting between them. The CDR3 is made up of 17 amino acids. Germline V CDR1 and CDR2: MNHEY, SMNVEV (reference sequence). The CDR3 coding sequence is TGTGCCAGCAGAGAGCCCCTTAGACGGGGAGGGAGGGGGGGCTACACCTTC. It codes for CASREPLRRGGRGGYTF.

The V call is TRBV7-9, the J call TRBJ2-7; 10 nucleotides match TRBD1. The CDR3 consists of 15 residues. V lost 4 bases to trimming and J lost 4 bases; unmatched junction nucleotides: 7. Germline V gene data show CDR1 as SEHNR and CDR2 as FQNEAQ (reference sequence). This CDR3 is CASSSKTGGGYEQYF. CDR3 coding DNA: TGTGCCAGCAGCTCCAAGACAGGGGGCGGGTACGAGCAGTACTTC. The full variable domain, completed using reference TRBV7-9 and TRBJ2-7, is DTGVSQNPRHKITKRGQNVTFRCDPISEHNRLYWYRQTLGQGPEFLTYFQNEAQLEKSRLLSDRFSAERPKGSFSTLEIQRTEQGDSAMYLCASSSKTGGGYEQYFGPGTRLTVT.

The chain is built from TRBV5-4 and TRBJ2-7; D is perhaps TRBD2 (5 bases). Per the germline V gene, CDR1 is SGHNT and CDR2 is YYREEE (reference sequence). This CDR3 is built from 15 residues. V lost 0 bases to trimming and J lost 5 bases, with 15 bases between them. The DNA of the CDR3 is TGTGCCAGCAGCTTGGTTGTGGGAGCTAGCAACGAGCAGTACTTC. The encoded protein is CASSLVVGASNEQYF.

V gene TRBV7-9 combines with J gene TRBJ2-7, with 7 bases aligning to TRBD2. CDR3 length: 16 residues. The V gene end was trimmed by 0 bases and the J gene end by 3 bases; junction bases not matched to a gene: 8. Per the germline V gene, CDR1 is SEHNR and CDR2 is FQNEAQ (reference sequence). CDR3 nucleotides: TGTGCCAGCAGCTTAGCGCTGTCTAGCGGCCGCTACGAGCAGTACTTC. Encoded protein: CASSLALSSGRYEQYF.

V usage is TRBV7-2 and J usage is TRBJ2-3; D may be TRBD2 (6 bases). Germline V CDR1 and CDR2: SGHTA, FQGNSA. The CDR3 extends over 14 amino acids. The V and J ends lost 0 bases and 8 bases respectively, with 12 bases between them. As DNA, the CDR3 is TGTGCCAGCAGCTTAGCCCCCCCCGGGGGTACGCAGTATTTT. Translated: CASSLAPPGGTQYF. Supplemented by reference TRBV7-2 and TRBJ2-3, the full variable domain reads GAGVSQSPSNKVTEKGKDVELRCDPISGHTALYWYRQSLGQGLEFLIYFQGNSAPDKSGLPSDRFSAERTGGSVSTLTIQRTQQEDSAVYLCASSLAPPGGTQYFGPGTRLTVL.

This chain joins TRBV2 and TRBJ2-3; 11 nucleotides line up with TRBD2. This CDR3 comprises 16 residues. V lost 6 bases and J lost 1; bases outside the gene matches: 6. Germline lookup yields CDR1 SNHLY and CDR2 FYNNEI. This CDR3 is CASSWTSGLGTDTQYF. CDR3 nucleotides: TGTGCCAGCAGCTGGACTAGCGGGTTGGGCACAGATACGCAGTATTTT.

The chain combines TRBV7-9 with TRBJ2-1; TRBD1 might be the D (6 bases). The CDR3 is made up of 15 amino acids. Germline V lookup: CDR1 SEHNR, CDR2 FQNEAQ (reference sequence). V shed 5 bases and J shed 6 bases, with 17 bases lying between them. This CDR3 is CASSPGQSQGNEQFF. The CDR3 DNA sequence: TGTGCCAGCAGCCCCGGACAGAGCCAGGGCAATGAGCAGTTCTTC.

The CDR3 DNA sequence: TGCGCCAGCAGCCCAGTAGCGGGGGCTATCACAGATACGCAGTATTTT. Its protein is CASSPVAGAITDTQYF. The chain recombines TRBV5-1 with TRBJ2-3; 9 nucleotides line up with TRBD2. Unmatched junction bases numbered 8, after V lost 4 bases and J lost 2 bases. This CDR3 spans 16 amino acids. CDR1 is SGHRS and CDR2 is YFSETQ in the germline V gene.

This clone was detected only once. The chain links TRBV5-8 to TRBJ2-7; D is perhaps TRBD1 (5 bases). V was shortened by 2 bases and J by 3 bases, with 12 bases between the two germline ends. CDR1 and CDR2 (germline): SGHTS, YDEGEE. This CDR3 comprises 14 residues. CDR3 sequence (DNA): TGTGCCAGCAGCTTCCCAGGGCTCTTCTACGAGCAGTACTTC. Translated: CASSFPGLFYEQYF.

The genes are TRBV19 and TRBJ1-1; 7 nucleotides agree with TRBD1. V lost 5 bases, J lost 10 bases, and 13 bases stayed unmatched. The CDR3 is 14 amino acids. CDR1 LNHDA and CDR2 SQIVND come from the germline V gene (reference sequence). The CDR3 spells CASSLLLTGRIAFF. Here the CDR3 DNA reads TGTGCCAGTAGTCTTCTTTTGACAGGGCGCATAGCTTTCTTT.